The T cell receptor beta chain described here comes from a study of post-analysis software for immune sequencing data. Study information: Patients with relapsing-remitting, secondary progressive and progressive-relapsing multiple sclerosis courses were all represented.

General observations from the study: Four to six TRBV segments (TRBV5-6, TRBV5-1 and TRBV20-1 among them) occurred more frequently in patients than in controls.

V was clipped by 2 bases and J by 4 bases; unmatched bases: 3. Germline CDR1 is MNHEY and CDR2 is SVGAGI. This CDR3 is 14 amino acids long. TCR beta cDNA libraries included unique molecular identifiers. TCRdb independently ran MiXCR on the PCR reads; one entry per CDR3 protein. The sample holds fewer than 700,000 distinct CDR3 sequences, 44% seen once. Comment on this clonotype: Its antigen is not known.

The sample comprised blood. The chain has TRBV6-5 and TRBJ1-1, with TRBD1 matching 8 bases. The TCR was taken from a girl aged 10 to 17 with multiple sclerosis. CDR3 sequence: CASSYRTGTTEAFF. The CDR3, as DNA: TGTGCCAGCAGTTACAGGACAGGGACCACTGAAGCTTTCTTT.